A selection of T cell receptor beta chains follows, all from one sample in a study of radiotherapy plus CTLA-4 blockade in lung cancer. Produced via immunoSEQ multiplex PCR; TCRdb's table is partial and in-frame only. Of 85,000 to 100,000 clones listed, about 87% were seen once; the top ten hold over 15%. Sequences were derived from peripheral blood, sampled from a patient treated with radiotherapy plus ipilimumab. Every receptor here comes from a human donor with non-small cell lung cancer that progressed on radiotherapy plus ipilimumab. CDR3s include the opening cysteine and the closing phenylalanine or tryptophan. Fields, in order: clone size, D gene, V gene, J gene, CDR3 protein, CDR3 DNA. The D gene is left open where the match is weak. Clone size is shown for a subset of rows, as once, few, many or a class of expanded clone.

clone_size: NA
d_call: NA
v_call: TRBV7-2
j_call: TRBJ2-3
cdr3_aa: CASSKDDTQYF
cdr3_nt: TGTGCCAGCAGCAAGGATGATACGCAGTATTTT

clone_size: NA
d_call: TRBD1
v_call: TRBV6-4
j_call: TRBJ1-2
cdr3_aa: CASNPGQGAIGYTF
cdr3_nt: TGTGCCAGCAATCCGGGACAGGGGGCGATTGGCTACACCTTC

clone_size: NA
d_call: NA
v_call: TRBV5-6
j_call: TRBJ1-2
cdr3_aa: CASSLGRVTGYGYTF
cdr3_nt: TGTGCCAGCAGCTTGGGCAGGGTTACGGGCTATGGCTACACCTTC

clone_size: NA
d_call: NA
v_call: TRBV5-1
j_call: TRBJ2-1
cdr3_aa: CASSLEGNGYNEQFF
cdr3_nt: TGCGCCAGCAGCTTGGAAGGGAACGGGTACAATGAGCAGTTCTTC

clone_size: NA
d_call: TRBD1
v_call: TRBV6-6
j_call: TRBJ1-4
cdr3_aa: CASSPTGRGGEKLFF
cdr3_nt: TGTGCCAGCAGCCCGACAGGGAGGGGGGGTGAAAAACTGTTTTTT

clone_size: NA
d_call: NA
v_call: TRBV18
j_call: TRBJ2-7
cdr3_aa: CASSPPGGGVYEQYF
cdr3_nt: TGTGCCAGCTCACCACCGGGAGGGGGCGTGTACGAGCAGTACTTC

clone_size: NA
d_call: NA
v_call: TRBV11-3
j_call: TRBJ1-6
cdr3_aa: CASSLTDLEAFNSPLHF
cdr3_nt: TGTGCCAGCAGTCTTACCGATCTTGAGGCGTTTAATTCACCCCTCCACTTT

clone_size: once
d_call: NA
v_call: TRBV9
j_call: TRBJ2-2
cdr3_aa: CASSVGERQLGELFF
cdr3_nt: TGTGCCAGCAGCGTAGGGGAGCGGCAGCTCGGGGAGCTGTTTTTT

clone_size: NA
d_call: NA
v_call: TRBV28
j_call: TRBJ2-7
cdr3_aa: CASSTHNSYEQYF
cdr3_nt: TGTGCCAGCAGTACCCACAACTCCTACGAGCAGTACTTC

clone_size: NA
d_call: TRBD1
v_call: TRBV5-1
j_call: TRBJ2-6
cdr3_aa: CASSLLVDRGVLSGANVLTF
cdr3_nt: TGCGCCAGCAGCTTGTTGGTTGACAGGGGTGTCCTCTCTGGGGCCAACGTCCTGACTTTC

clone_size: NA
d_call: NA
v_call: TRBV2
j_call: TRBJ1-2
cdr3_aa: CAGGDGLGGYTF
cdr3_nt: TGTGCCGGCGGGGACGGACTTGGTGGCTACACCTTC

clone_size: NA
d_call: NA
v_call: TRBV19
j_call: TRBJ2-7
cdr3_aa: CASRPGRGAYEQYF
cdr3_nt: TGTGCCAGTAGGCCGGGACGGGGAGCCTACGAGCAGTACTTC

clone_size: NA
d_call: TRBD2
v_call: TRBV4-3
j_call: TRBJ2-1
cdr3_aa: CASSQLAGAPYNEQFF
cdr3_nt: TGCGCCAGCAGCCAACTAGCGGGGGCTCCCTACAATGAGCAGTTCTTC

clone_size: NA
d_call: TRBD1
v_call: TRBV19
j_call: TRBJ1-5
cdr3_aa: CASSRQGVNQPQHF
cdr3_nt: TGTGCCAGTAGTCGACAGGGAGTGAATCAGCCCCAGCATTTT

clone_size: NA
d_call: TRBD1
v_call: TRBV7-9
j_call: TRBJ2-5
cdr3_aa: CASSLSGTVIETQYF
cdr3_nt: TGTGCCAGCAGCTTATCGGGGACAGTCATTGAGACCCAGTACTTC

clone_size: few
d_call: TRBD1
v_call: TRBV19
j_call: TRBJ1-5
cdr3_aa: CASSSDRANQPQHF
cdr3_nt: TGTGCCAGTAGTTCAGACAGGGCCAATCAGCCCCAGCATTTT

clone_size: few
d_call: TRBD2
v_call: TRBV6-6
j_call: TRBJ2-7
cdr3_aa: CASIGGTTYEQYF
cdr3_nt: TGTGCCAGCATTGGAGGGACTACTTACGAGCAGTACTTC

clone_size: NA
d_call: NA
v_call: TRBV5-1
j_call: TRBJ1-1
cdr3_aa: CASSLTPMNTEAFF
cdr3_nt: TGCGCCAGCAGCTTGACACCCATGAACACTGAAGCTTTCTTT

clone_size: NA
d_call: NA
v_call: TRBV9
j_call: TRBJ1-1
cdr3_aa: CASSVDPLSENTEAFF
cdr3_nt: TGTGCCAGCAGCGTAGATCCCTTGAGCGAGAACACTGAAGCTTTCTTT

clone_size: NA
d_call: NA
v_call: TRBV9
j_call: TRBJ2-1
cdr3_aa: CASSAGQGSYNEQFF
cdr3_nt: TGTGCCAGCAGCGCGGGGCAGGGCTCCTACAATGAGCAGTTCTTC

clone_size: NA
d_call: TRBD2
v_call: TRBV9
j_call: TRBJ2-7
cdr3_aa: CASSSGTSGEEQYF
cdr3_nt: TGTGCCAGCAGCTCCGGGACTAGCGGGGAGGAGCAGTACTTC

clone_size: NA
d_call: NA
v_call: TRBV6-5
j_call: TRBJ2-1
cdr3_aa: CASSLSGSYNEQFF
cdr3_nt: TGTGCCAGCAGTCTTAGCGGATCCTACAATGAGCAGTTCTTC

clone_size: NA
d_call: NA
v_call: TRBV7-8
j_call: TRBJ2-2
cdr3_aa: CASSSRGRDTGELFF
cdr3_nt: TGTGCCAGCAGCTCCCGTGGGAGAGACACCGGGGAGCTGTTTTTT

clone_size: NA
d_call: NA
v_call: TRBV9
j_call: TRBJ1-2
cdr3_aa: CASSPPAGYGYTF
cdr3_nt: TGTGCCAGCAGCCCACCGGCGGGCTATGGCTACACCTTC

clone_size: NA
d_call: NA
v_call: TRBV4-1
j_call: TRBJ1-5
cdr3_aa: CASSQDPPHRAVGSNQPQHF
cdr3_nt: TGCGCCAGCAGCCAAGATCCCCCCCACAGGGCGGTTGGTAGCAATCAGCCCCAGCATTTT

clone_size: NA
d_call: NA
v_call: TRBV5-5
j_call: TRBJ1-5
cdr3_aa: CASSFSHGGQNQPQHF
cdr3_nt: TGTGCCAGCAGTTTTAGCCATGGCGGTCAAAATCAGCCCCAGCATTTT

clone_size: NA
d_call: TRBD2
v_call: TRBV28
j_call: TRBJ2-1
cdr3_aa: CASSPRASGGPREQFF
cdr3_nt: TGTGCCAGCAGCCCCAGGGCTAGCGGGGGCCCCAGGGAGCAGTTCTTC

clone_size: NA
d_call: NA
v_call: TRBV18
j_call: TRBJ2-3
cdr3_aa: CASSPPLGTGDTDTQYF
cdr3_nt: TGTGCCAGCTCACCACCGCTGGGGACTGGGGACACAGATACGCAGTATTTT

clone_size: NA
d_call: TRBD1
v_call: TRBV7-3
j_call: TRBJ1-2
cdr3_aa: CASSLTGAGGEGDGYTF
cdr3_nt: TGTGCCAGCAGCTTAACGGGCGCAGGGGGCGAGGGGGATGGCTACACCTTC

clone_size: NA
d_call: NA
v_call: TRBV19
j_call: TRBJ2-3
cdr3_aa: CASSETGNTQYF
cdr3_nt: TGTGCCAGTAGCGAAACGGGGAATACGCAGTATTTT

clone_size: once
d_call: NA
v_call: TRBV4-3
j_call: TRBJ2-7
cdr3_aa: CASSQVGTYEQYF
cdr3_nt: TGCGCCAGCAGCCAAGTGGGGACCTACGAGCAGTACTTC

clone_size: once
d_call: NA
v_call: TRBV6-1
j_call: TRBJ1-1
cdr3_aa: CASRDSTEAFF
cdr3_nt: TGTGCCAGCAGGGACAGCACTGAAGCTTTCTTT

clone_size: NA
d_call: TRBD2
v_call: TRBV11-1
j_call: TRBJ2-3
cdr3_aa: CASSSRGASTDTQYF
cdr3_nt: TGTGCCAGCAGCTCGCGGGGGGCAAGCACAGATACGCAGTATTTT

clone_size: NA
d_call: TRBD2
v_call: TRBV6-6
j_call: TRBJ2-3
cdr3_aa: CASSSAGGADTQYF
cdr3_nt: TGTGCCAGCAGTTCCGCGGGGGGTGCAGATACGCAGTATTTT

clone_size: NA
d_call: TRBD1
v_call: TRBV7-2
j_call: TRBJ1-1
cdr3_aa: CASSPGRTGGVRRTEAFF
cdr3_nt: TGTGCCAGCAGCCCAGGCAGGACAGGGGGCGTTCGGCGCACTGAAGCTTTCTTT

clone_size: once
d_call: NA
v_call: TRBV4-3
j_call: TRBJ1-2
cdr3_aa: CASSETWGLDYGYTF
cdr3_nt: TGCGCCAGCAGCGAAACCTGGGGGTTGGACTATGGCTACACCTTC

clone_size: NA
d_call: NA
v_call: TRBV19
j_call: TRBJ2-7
cdr3_aa: CASSIAKGPYEQYF
cdr3_nt: TGTGCCAGTAGTATTGCAAAGGGCCCCTACGAGCAGTACTTC

clone_size: NA
d_call: NA
v_call: TRBV19
j_call: TRBJ1-2
cdr3_aa: CASRLASGNYGYTF
cdr3_nt: TGTGCCAGTAGATTAGCATCAGGGAACTATGGCTACACCTTC

clone_size: few
d_call: NA
v_call: TRBV19
j_call: TRBJ1-1
cdr3_aa: CASSPMLNTEAFF
cdr3_nt: TGTGCCAGTAGCCCGATGTTGAACACTGAAGCTTTCTTT

clone_size: NA
d_call: NA
v_call: TRBV30
j_call: TRBJ2-7
cdr3_aa: CAGAGPGYEQYF
cdr3_nt: TGTGCCGGGGCAGGCCCGGGCTACGAGCAGTACTTC

clone_size: NA
d_call: TRBD1
v_call: TRBV5-1
j_call: TRBJ2-2
cdr3_aa: CASSLQGASTGELFF
cdr3_nt: TGCGCCAGCAGCTTGCAGGGGGCGAGCACCGGGGAGCTGTTTTTT

clone_size: NA
d_call: TRBD1
v_call: TRBV6-5
j_call: TRBJ2-2
cdr3_aa: CAIRGGSDTGELFF
cdr3_nt: TGTGCCATCCGAGGGGGCTCGGACACCGGGGAGCTGTTTTTT

clone_size: NA
d_call: TRBD1
v_call: TRBV10-3
j_call: TRBJ1-1
cdr3_aa: CAIRGQGDTEAFF
cdr3_nt: TGTGCCATCAGAGGGCAGGGGGACACTGAAGCTTTCTTT

clone_size: NA
d_call: TRBD2
v_call: TRBV9
j_call: TRBJ2-4
cdr3_aa: CASSVGLAVAKNIQYF
cdr3_nt: TGTGCCAGCAGCGTAGGTCTAGCGGTAGCCAAAAACATTCAGTACTTC

clone_size: NA
d_call: NA
v_call: TRBV9
j_call: TRBJ2-2
cdr3_aa: CASMAVLELFF
cdr3_nt: TGTGCCAGCATGGCGGTGTTGGAGCTGTTTTTT